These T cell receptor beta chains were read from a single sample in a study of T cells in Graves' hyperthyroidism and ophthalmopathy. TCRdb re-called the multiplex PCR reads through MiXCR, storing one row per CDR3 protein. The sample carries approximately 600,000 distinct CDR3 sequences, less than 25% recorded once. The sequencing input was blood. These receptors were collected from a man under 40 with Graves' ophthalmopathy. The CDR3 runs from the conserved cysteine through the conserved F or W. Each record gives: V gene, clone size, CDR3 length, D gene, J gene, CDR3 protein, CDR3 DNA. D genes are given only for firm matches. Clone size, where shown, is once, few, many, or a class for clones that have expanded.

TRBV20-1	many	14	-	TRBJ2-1	CSARADLIAHEQFF	TGCAGTGCTAGGGCGGACCTGATCGCCCATGAGCAGTTCTTC
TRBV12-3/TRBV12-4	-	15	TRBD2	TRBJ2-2	CASSSRLARPGELFF	TGTGCCAGCAGTTCCCGACTAGCAAGGCCCGGGGAGCTGTTTTTT
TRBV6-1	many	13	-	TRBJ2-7	CASRKSGAYEQYF	TGTGCCAGCCGAAAATCAGGGGCCTACGAGCAGTACTTC
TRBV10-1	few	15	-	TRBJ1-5	CASSEEAPSNQPQHF	TGCGCCAGCAGTGAGGAGGCTCCTTCAAATCAGCCCCAGCATTTT
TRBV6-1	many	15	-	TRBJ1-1	CASSDPDNMNTEAFF	TGTGCCAGCAGTGATCCAGACAATATGAACACTGAAGCTTTCTTT
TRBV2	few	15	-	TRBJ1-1	CASTTRTVMNTEAFF	TGTGCCAGCACCACTCGGACAGTAATGAACACTGAAGCTTTCTTT
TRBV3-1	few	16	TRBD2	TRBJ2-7	CASSQLPGLATYEQYF	TGTGCCAGCAGCCAACTGCCGGGACTAGCGACCTACGAGCAGTACTTC
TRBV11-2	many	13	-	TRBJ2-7	CASRKIGAGEQYF	TGTGCCAGCAGGAAGATTGGGGCAGGAGAGCAGTACTTC
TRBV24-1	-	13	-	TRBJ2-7	CATSESHSYEQYF	TGTGCCACCAGTGAAAGCCACTCCTACGAGCAGTACTTC
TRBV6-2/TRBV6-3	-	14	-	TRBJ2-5	CASSYSTHPETQYF	TGTGCCAGCAGTTACTCGACCCACCCGGAGACCCAGTACTTC
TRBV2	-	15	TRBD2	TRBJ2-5	CASELAGGGQETQYF	TGTGCCAGCGAACTAGCGGGAGGAGGCCAAGAGACCCAGTACTTC
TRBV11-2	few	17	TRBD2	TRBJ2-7	CASSYRLAGDKHYEQYF	TGTGCCAGCAGCTACAGACTAGCCGGCGACAAGCACTACGAGCAGTACTTC
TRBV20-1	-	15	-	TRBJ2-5	CSARGPGQIRETQYF	TGCAGTGCTAGAGGTCCGGGACAAATAAGGGAGACCCAGTACTTC